This TCR beta chain stems from a study of T cell clones after liver transplantation. Study-wide context: Subjects received no induction therapy and standard immunosuppression until randomization at 12-24 months post-transplant. The study's findings and limits: A larger donor-reactive than third-party decline suggested partial antigen-specific deletion.

Per the germline V gene, CDR1 is SGHTA and CDR2 is FQGNSA. CDR3 size: 16 residues. V gave up 2 bases and J gave up 2 bases, with 12 bases separating them. Sequencing used immunoSEQ multiplex PCR; TCRdb keeps in-frame clones, though not all of them. The data show tens of thousands of clones, with 65% to 75% seen just once and approximately 16% held by the top ten. As to this clone: What it binds is not known.

The V call is TRBV7-2, the J call TRBJ2-2, with D maybe TRBD2 (5 bases). The specimen comprised CD4+ T cells from blood, sampled before liver transplant. The receptor's source is a human donor who received a liver transplant. The CDR3 is CASSLWVASNTGELFF. The DNA of the CDR3 is TGTGCCAGCAGCTTATGGGTGGCTAGCAACACCGGGGAGCTGTTTTTT. Full variable domain (outside the CDR3, taken from reference TRBV7-2 and TRBJ2-2): GAGVSQSPSNKVTEKGKDVELRCDPISGHTALYWYRQSLGQGLEFLIYFQGNSAPDKSGLPSDRFSAERTGGSVSTLTIQRTQQEDSAVYLCASSLWVASNTGELFFGEGSRLTVL.